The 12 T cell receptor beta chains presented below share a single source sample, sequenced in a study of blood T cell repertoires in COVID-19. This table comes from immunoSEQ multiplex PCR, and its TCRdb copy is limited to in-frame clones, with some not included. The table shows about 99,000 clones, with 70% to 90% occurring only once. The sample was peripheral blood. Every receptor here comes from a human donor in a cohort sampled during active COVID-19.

The CDR3 spells CASWGLIRGQETQYF. DNA of the CDR3: TGTGCCAGCTGGGGTCTTATCCGGGGGCAAGAGACCCAGTACTTC. V usage is TRBV18 and J usage is TRBJ2-5; TRBD2 is a possible D gene (6 bases). The V end lost 7 bases, the J end lost 2 bases, and 17 bases lay between the germline ends. The CDR3 sequence is 15 residues long. Germline CDR1 reads KGHSH; CDR2 reads LQKENI.

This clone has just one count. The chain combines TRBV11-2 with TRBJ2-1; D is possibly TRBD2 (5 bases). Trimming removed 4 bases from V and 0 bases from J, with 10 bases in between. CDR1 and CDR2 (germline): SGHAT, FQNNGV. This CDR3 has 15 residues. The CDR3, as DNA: TGTGCCAGCAGCTGGACCGCGGGCTCCTACAATGAGCAGTTCTTC. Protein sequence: CASSWTAGSYNEQFF.

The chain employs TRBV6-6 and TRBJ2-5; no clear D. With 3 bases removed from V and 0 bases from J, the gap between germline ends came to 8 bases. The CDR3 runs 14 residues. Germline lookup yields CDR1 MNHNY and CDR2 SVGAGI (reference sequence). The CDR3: CASSYAQYQETQYF. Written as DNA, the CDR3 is TGTGCCAGCAGTTATGCTCAGTACCAAGAGACCCAGTACTTC.

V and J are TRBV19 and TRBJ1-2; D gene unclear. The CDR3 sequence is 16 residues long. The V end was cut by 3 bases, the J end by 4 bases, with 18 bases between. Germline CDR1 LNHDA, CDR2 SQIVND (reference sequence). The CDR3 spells CASSMSLSAGSYGYTF. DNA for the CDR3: TGTGCCAGTAGTATGTCGCTATCGGCAGGAAGCTATGGCTACACCTTC.

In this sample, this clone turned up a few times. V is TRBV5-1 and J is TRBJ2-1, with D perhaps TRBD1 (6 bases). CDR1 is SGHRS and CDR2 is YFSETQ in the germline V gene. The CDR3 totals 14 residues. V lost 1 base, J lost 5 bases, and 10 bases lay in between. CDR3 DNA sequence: TGCGCCAGCAGCTTGCCCAGGGGTGACAATGAGCAGTTCTTC. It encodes CASSLPRGDNEQFF.

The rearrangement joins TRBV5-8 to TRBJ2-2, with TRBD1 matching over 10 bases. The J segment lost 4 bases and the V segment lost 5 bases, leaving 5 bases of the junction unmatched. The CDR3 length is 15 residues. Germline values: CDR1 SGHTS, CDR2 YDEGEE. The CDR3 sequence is CASRLDRGSTGELFF. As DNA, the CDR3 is TGTGCCAGCAGACTGGACAGGGGGAGCACCGGGGAGCTGTTTTTT.

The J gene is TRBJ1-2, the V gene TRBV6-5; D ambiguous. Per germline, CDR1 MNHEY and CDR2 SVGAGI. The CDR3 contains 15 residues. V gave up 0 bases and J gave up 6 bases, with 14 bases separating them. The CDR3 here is CASSYSILGRNGYTF. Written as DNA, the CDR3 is TGTGCCAGCAGTTACTCGATTTTAGGCAGGAATGGCTACACCTTC.

The CDR3 reads CASSPGALAGGGQETQYF. Here the CDR3 DNA reads TGCGCCAGCAGCCCAGGGGCCCTAGCGGGAGGGGGTCAAGAGACCCAGTACTTC. This chain joins TRBV5-1 and TRBJ2-5, with 12 bases fitting TRBD2. The CDR3 extends over 18 amino acids. The germline V gene has CDR1 SGHRS and CDR2 YFSETQ. Trimming removed 4 bases from V and 2 bases from J; junction bases left unmatched: 12.

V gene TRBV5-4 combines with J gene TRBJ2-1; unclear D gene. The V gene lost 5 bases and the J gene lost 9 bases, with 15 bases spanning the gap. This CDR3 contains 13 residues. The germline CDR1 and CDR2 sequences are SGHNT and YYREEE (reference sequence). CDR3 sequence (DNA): TGTGCCAGCAGTTCCCGTTCCTCGAGTGAGCAGTTCTTC. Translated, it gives CASSSRSSSEQFF.

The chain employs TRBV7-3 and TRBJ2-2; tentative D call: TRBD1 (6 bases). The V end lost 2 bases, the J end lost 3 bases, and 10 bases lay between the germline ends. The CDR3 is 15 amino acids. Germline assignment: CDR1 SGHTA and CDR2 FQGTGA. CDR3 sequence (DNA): TGTGCCAGCAGCTTAGACAGGCCTGACACCGGGGAGCTGTTTTTT. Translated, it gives CASSLDRPDTGELFF.

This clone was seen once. The CDR3 sequence is CSGSKAGQANTEAFF. As DNA, the CDR3 is TGCAGCGGCAGTAAGGCAGGCCAAGCTAACACTGAAGCTTTCTTT. V and J are TRBV29-1 and TRBJ1-1; D uncertain. This CDR3 has 15 residues. The germline CDR1 and CDR2 sequences are SQVTM and ANQGSEA. The germline V and J ends were trimmed by 7 bases and 2 bases, with 20 bases remaining between them.

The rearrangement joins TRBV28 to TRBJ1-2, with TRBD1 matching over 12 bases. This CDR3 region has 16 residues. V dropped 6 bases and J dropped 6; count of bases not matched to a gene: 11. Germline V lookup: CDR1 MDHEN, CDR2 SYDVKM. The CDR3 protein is CASRTSLGQGANGYTF. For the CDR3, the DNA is TGTGCCAGCAGAACGTCGCTGGGACAGGGGGCAAATGGCTACACCTTC.